This T cell receptor beta chain was sequenced in a study of shared clonotypes between healthy human individuals. Regarding the study as a whole: Between a handful of donors, naive CD4 clonotypes were shared at a level of around 4.9%. What naive subsets generally showed was a larger estimated richness than memory subsets showed. All-four-donor shared clonotypes had higher generation probabilities than non-shared clonotypes did. Among donors, clonotype sharing was expected to be affected by sequencing depth.

Details on this clone: What it binds is unknown.

CDR1 is GTSNPN and CDR2 is SVGIG in the germline V gene (reference sequence). This CDR3 has 16 amino acids. V shed 5 bases, J shed 4 bases, and the junction held 11 bases outside the gene matches. Using immunoSEQ multiplex PCR, the repertoire was profiled, and TCRdb retains in-frame clones only, with some absent. The profile shows some 500,000 clones, 90% to 97% of them singletons. The TCR sequence derives from a woman aged 25 to 39 in good health. The sequencing input was naive CD4+ T cells sorted from blood. Sample subset: CD45RA+ positively selected. This rearrangement joins TRBV30 to TRBJ1-5; 10 bases align to TRBD1. DNA of the CDR3: TGTGCCTGGGGACAGGGGGACGTCTTGTGGAATCAGCCCCAGCATTTT. It encodes CAWGQGDVLWNQPQHF. The entire variable domain, with the rest obtained from reference TRBV30 and TRBJ1-5, is as follows: SQTIHQWPATLVQPVGSPLSLECTVEGTSNPNLYWYRQAAGRGLQLLFYSVGIGQISSEVPQNLSASRPQDRQFILSSKKLLLSDSGFYLCAWGQGDVLWNQPQHFGDGTRLSIL.